The 14 T cell receptor beta chains below were found in one sample sequenced in a study of blood T cell repertoires in COVID-19. The method was immunoSEQ multiplex PCR; TCRdb's version includes in-frame clones alone and lacks a portion of them. The sample lists about 190,000 clones, roughly nine tenths occurring once. The specimen sequenced was peripheral blood. The receptor set was obtained from a man aged 30 to 45 with acute or convalescent COVID-19.

The V and J genes are TRBV10-3 and TRBJ1-2; TRBD1 matches at 7 bases. CDR1 and CDR2 from the germline V gene are ENHRY and SYGVKD. V dropped 6 bases and J dropped 0; count of bases not matched to a gene: 7. The CDR3 is made up of 15 amino acids. Here the CDR3 DNA reads TGTGCCATCAGGGATGGGGACAGAACTAACTATGGCTACACCTTC. Amino acid sequence: CAIRDGDRTNYGYTF.

The rearrangement joins TRBV5-1 to TRBJ2-2; TRBD1 agrees at 7 bases. The CDR3 contains 14 residues. Trimming removed 9 bases from V and 5 bases from J; junction bases left unmatched: 10. The V gene's germline CDR1 is SGHRS and CDR2 YFSETQ. The CDR3 DNA sequence: TGCGCCACCGAAGGGGGCGCGGGTACCGGGGAGCTGTTTTTT. This gives the protein CATEGGAGTGELFF.

This sequence joins TRBV3-1 (or the pseudogene TRBV3-2) and TRBJ2-7; 12 bases align to TRBD2. The CDR3 is 18 amino acids. Trimming took 4 bases from V and 2 from J; bases not matched to a gene: 12. The germline V gene has CDR1 LGHDT and CDR2 YNNKEL (reference sequence). The CDR3 here is CASSPTPGTSGSTYEQYF. CDR3 coding DNA: TGTGCCAGCAGCCCGACCCCCGGGACTAGCGGGTCAACCTACGAGCAGTACTTC.

The chain is built from TRBV28 and TRBJ1-3, with a weak D call TRBD1 (5 bases). This CDR3 contains 16 residues. Germline CDR1 and CDR2: MDHEN and SYDVKM. V was pared by 6 bases and J by 0 bases, with 15 bases between. The CDR3 DNA follows: TGTGCCAGCAGGACCCGACAGCTCCTCTCTGGAAACACCATATATTTT. It translates to CASRTRQLLSGNTIYF.

J is TRBJ2-1 and V is TRBV7-9; tentative D call: TRBD1 (6 bases). This CDR3 contains 15 residues. Looked up from germline, CDR1 is SEHNR and CDR2 is FQNEAQ (reference sequence). Trimming removed 4 bases at V and 6 bases at J, with 16 bases between. The CDR3 DNA reads TGTGCCAGCAGCTCCCGGGACACGATGGGCAATGAGCAGTTCTTC. Its protein is CASSSRDTMGNEQFF.

V gene TRBV28 combines with J gene TRBJ1-2; D is unresolved. Trimming took off 6 bases at V and 0 bases at J, with 8 bases between the two ends. The CDR3 has 13 residues. The germline V gene has CDR1 MDHEN and CDR2 SYDVKM. The CDR3 nucleotides are TGTGCCAGCAGCCAACTATCTAACTATGGCTACACCTTC. It specifies CASSQLSNYGYTF.

This chain uses TRBV9 with TRBJ2-7, with D unresolved. The germline V and J ends were trimmed by 3 bases and 5 bases, with 33 bases remaining between them. The CDR3 length is 20 residues. The V gene's germline CDR1 is SGDLS and CDR2 YYNGEE. CDR3 protein: CASSAQVFFPPYPPTDEQYF. CDR3 nucleotides: TGTGCCAGCAGCGCGCAAGTTTTTTTTCCCCCATACCCCCCAACGGACGAGCAGTACTTC.

The chain has TRBV28 and TRBJ1-6; no clear D gene. This CDR3 has 14 residues. CDR1 and CDR2 from the germline V gene are MDHEN and SYDVKM. Trimming removed 3 bases from V and 7 bases from J, with 10 bases in between. CDR3 in amino acids: CASSFGLRNSPLHF. CDR3 DNA sequence: TGTGCCAGCAGTTTTGGTTTGAGGAATTCACCCCTCCACTTT.

This rearrangement joins TRBV7-2 to TRBJ2-1; 8 nucleotides align to TRBD2. The CDR3 sequence is 12 residues long. Germline CDR1 is SGHTA and CDR2 is FQGNSA. Trimming removed 3 bases from V and 9 bases from J; junction bases left unmatched: 1. The CDR3 coding sequence is TGTGCCAGCAGCTTCCTAGCGGGTGAGCAGTTCTTC. It encodes CASSFLAGEQFF.

V is TRBV28 and J is TRBJ1-5, with 8 bases lining up with TRBD1. The CDR3 sequence is 13 residues long. With V trimmed by 7 bases and J by 6 bases, 5 bases remained unmatched. The germline V gene encodes CDR1 MDHEN and CDR2 SYDVKM. The CDR3 reads CASKRQGSQPQHF. The CDR3 DNA follows: TGTGCCAGCAAACGACAGGGGAGTCAGCCCCAGCATTTT.

This clone was seen a few times. The CDR3 nucleotides are TGCGCCAGCAGCTTAGACCAGGGGTTTGGAAACACCATATATTTT. Translating it yields CASSLDQGFGNTIYF. The chain employs TRBV5-1 and TRBJ1-3, with TRBD1 as a possible D gene (6 bases). This CDR3 is 15 amino acids long. Trimming cost V 2 bases and J 3 bases, with 12 bases left between them. The germline V gene has CDR1 SGHRS and CDR2 YFSETQ.

This chain links TRBV7-6 with TRBJ2-2; 7 bases are a match to TRBD2. The V and J ends lost 6 bases and 5 bases, in that order; junction bases with no gene match: 9. The CDR3 spans 15 residues. Per germline, CDR1 SGHVS and CDR2 FNYEAQ. The DNA of the CDR3 is TGTGCCAGCAGTGTAAGGGAGGGCCTAACCGGGGAGCTGTTTTTT. Its protein is CASSVREGLTGELFF. Looking up the rest from reference TRBV7-6 and TRBJ2-2 gives the full variable domain: GAGVSQSPRYKVTKRGQDVALRCDPISGHVSLYWYRQALGQGPEFLTYFNYEAQQDKSGLPNDRFSAERPEGSISTLTIQRTEQRDSAMYRCASSVREGLTGELFFGEGSRLTVL.

The CDR3: CASSLGTSYGYTF. The CDR3, as DNA: TGTGCCAGCAGTTTAGGGACAAGCTATGGCTACACCTTC. This rearrangement joins TRBV12-3 or TRBV12-4 to TRBJ1-2; TRBD1 is a possible D gene (5 bases). The CDR3 is made up of 13 amino acids. V lost 1 base to trimming and J lost 4 bases, with 7 bases between them.

The genes are TRBV10-3 and TRBJ2-1, with D tentatively TRBD2 (5 bases). The germline gives CDR1 ENHRY, CDR2 SYGVKD. V was clipped by 0 bases and J by 4 bases, with 10 bases between them. The length of the CDR3 is 15 residues. Written as DNA, the CDR3 is TGTGCCATCAGTGAGTCGTTAGCGTCTTACAATGAGCAGTTCTTC. Its translation: CAISESLASYNEQFF.